What follows describes a single T cell receptor beta chain. This specimen comes from a study of blood T cell repertoires in COVID-19. Overall study: The samples span acute and convalescent COVID-19 from the United States, Italy and Spain. The cDNA or gDNA used as material had been derived from T cells, B-cell-depleted T cells, or PBMCs.

In the source study's methods: From reference gene primer amplification, estimates of nucleated cell counts were derived. Profiled with immunoSEQ multiplex PCR; TCRdb holds only in-frame clones, not every one. D and trimming come from the DNA, and the V and J calls and clone size come from that table. The sample contains around 380,000 clones, around 84% of which appear only once. The CDR3 is 14 amino acids. The germline gives CDR1 MDHEN, CDR2 SYDVKM. Trimming took 3 bases from V and 2 from J, leaving 9 bases between them. J is TRBJ2-3 and V is TRBV28; TRBD2 might be the D (6 bases). This clonotype was obtained from a human donor with acute or convalescent COVID-19. The donor label of this sample is uncertain. Sequencing used peripheral blood. CDR3 sequence: CASSLGTSTDTQYF. CDR3 DNA: TGTGCCAGCAGTTTGGGGACTTCCACAGATACGCAGTATTTT.